This T cell receptor (beta chain) was identified in a study of Ad26.COV2.S vaccination and SARS-CoV-2 variants. Described treatment: roughly 18 received Ad26.COV2.S at low or high dose, single or two shots; several received placebo; per-sample allocation not given. Collection of samples fell on day 63 after the first vaccine or placebo injection. Germline V gene sequence: CDR1 SGHNT, CDR2 YYREEE (reference sequence). Trimming removed 4 bases at V and 6 bases at J, with 4 bases between. CDR3 length equals 11 residues. The method was immunoSEQ multiplex PCR; TCRdb's version includes in-frame clones alone and lacks a portion of them. The sample yields under 600,000 clones, 89% seen once.

V is TRBV5-4 and J is TRBJ2-2, with unresolved D. This TCR came from a person between 18 and 65 years old who received the Ad26.COV2.S COVID-19 vaccine or a placebo. The sample in question was peripheral blood, obtained in a trial of Ad26.COV2.S vaccine versus placebo. The chain's CDR3 is CASSTSGELFF. The DNA of the CDR3 is TGTGCCAGCAGCACATCCGGGGAGCTGTTTTTT.